Listed here are 22 T cell receptor beta chains from one sample, sequenced in a study of blood T cell repertoires in COVID-19. TCRdb's table, derived via immunoSEQ multiplex PCR, lists solely in-frame clones and lacks some. The sample includes 30,000 to 35,000 clones, roughly 85% of them seen just once. Sample: peripheral blood. These receptors were collected from a human donor with acute or convalescent COVID-19. The donor label of this sample is uncertain.

This sequence joins TRBV12-3 or TRBV12-4 and TRBJ2-1, with TRBD1 as a possible D gene (5 bases). CDR3 length equals 13 residues. The V gene lost 5 bases and the J gene lost 3 bases, with 8 bases spanning the gap. The chain's CDR3 is CASSPDSYNEQFF. In DNA, the CDR3 is TGTGCCAGCAGTCCCGACAGCTACAATGAGCAGTTCTTC.

J is TRBJ2-3 and V is TRBV19; no clear D. The CDR3 sequence is 12 residues long. Per the germline V gene, CDR1 is LNHDA and CDR2 is SQIVND (reference sequence). Trimming removed 3 bases from V and 6 bases from J, with 7 bases in between. The CDR3: CASSIPRDTQYF. The CDR3 DNA reads as TGTGCCAGTAGTATCCCCAGGGATACGCAGTATTTT.

The V call is TRBV19, the J call TRBJ2-2; 10 bases agree with TRBD1. The CDR3 is 17 residues long. Looked up from germline, CDR1 is LNHDA and CDR2 is SQIVND (reference sequence). V dropped 4 bases and J dropped 7; count of bases not matched to a gene: 12. CDR3 residues: CASSTLLGTGVIGELFF. The CDR3 DNA sequence: TGTGCCAGTAGTACCCTATTAGGGACAGGGGTCATCGGGGAGCTGTTTTTT. The whole variable domain, filled in from reference TRBV19 and TRBJ2-2, reads DGGITQSPKYLFRKEGQNVTLSCEQNLNHDAMYWYRQDPGQGLRLIYYSQIVNDFQKGDIAEGYSVSREKKESFPLTVTSAQKNPTAFYLCASSTLLGTGVIGELFFGEGSRLTVL.

The chain is built from TRBV7-8 and TRBJ2-2; D perhaps matches TRBD2 (7 bases). The V end was cut by 0 bases, the J end by 6 bases, with 17 bases between. Germline lookup yields CDR1 SGHVS and CDR2 FQNEAQ. The CDR3 has 17 amino acids. DNA of the CDR3: TGTGCCAGCAGCTTAGCTGGTGGGGGGGCAGGGGCCGGGGAGCTGTTTTTT. Translation: CASSLAGGGAGAGELFF. The variable domain in full, with the rest retrieved from reference TRBV7-8 and TRBJ2-2, is GAGVSQSPRYKVAKRGQDVALRCDPISGHVSLFWYQQALGQGPEFLTYFQNEAQLDKSGLPSDRFFAERPEGSVSTLKIQRTQQEDSAVYLCASSLAGGGAGAGELFFGEGSRLTVL.

The gene calls are TRBV11-2 and TRBJ2-5, with TRBD1 matching over 7 bases. The CDR3 has 15 amino acids. V gave up 1 base and J gave up 9 bases; unmatched junction bases: 11. Germline-derived CDR1 and CDR2 are SGHAT and FQNNGV. The CDR3 DNA follows: TGTGCCAGCAGCTTAGCGGTGGGACAGTCCCCCTCCCAGTACTTC. The encoded protein is CASSLAVGQSPSQYF.

A remark on this clone: At one end the junction does not follow the germline gene, possibly because of a read error. The chain recombines TRBV27 with TRBJ2-7, with 9 bases identical to TRBD1. This CDR3 region has 11 residues. Germline CDR1 MNHEY, CDR2 SMNVEV (reference sequence). CDR3 DNA: TGTGCCAGCAGCTCAGGGACAGGGTGGCACTTC. This codes for CASSSGTGWHF.

CDR3 sequence (DNA): TGTGCCAGCAGTTTCGCTGGCGGGAGGTTCAACACCGGGGAGCTGTTTTTT. It yields the protein CASSFAGGRFNTGELFF. This chain joins TRBV7-2 and TRBJ2-2, with TRBD2 matching 8 bases. The CDR3 is 17 residues long. After removal of 6 bases from V and 2 bases from J, the junction contained 11 bases not matched to a gene. Germline loops: CDR1 SGHTA, CDR2 FQGNSA.

The rearrangement links TRBV20-1 to TRBJ1-5; D may be TRBD1 (6 bases). In germline, CDR1 is DFQATT, CDR2 SNEGSKA (reference sequence). V was cut by 3 bases and J by 5 bases, with 17 bases left in between. CDR3 length: 15 amino acids. CDR3 region: CSASVGPGAYQPQHF. CDR3 DNA: TGCAGTGCTAGTGTGGGACCAGGGGCGTATCAGCCCCAGCATTTT.

The V and J genes are TRBV6-2 or TRBV6-3 and TRBJ2-7; TRBD1 matches 9 bases. Trimming took 5 bases from V and 2 from J; bases not matched to a gene: 10. CDR1 is MNHEY, CDR2 SVGEGT, per germline. This CDR3 is built from 16 residues. The CDR3 region has the DNA TGTGCCAGCAGTATACTACCGGGACAGGGACCCTACGAGCAGTACTTC. Its protein product is CASSILPGQGPYEQYF.

The rearrangement links TRBV14 to TRBJ1-5; D remains ambiguous. V lost 1 base to trimming and J lost 7 bases, with 8 bases between them. Germline-derived CDR1 and CDR2 are SGHDN and FVKESK. The CDR3 extends over 13 amino acids. The CDR3 protein is CASSQGEWQPQHF. CDR3 nucleotides: TGTGCCAGCAGCCAAGGGGAGTGGCAGCCCCAGCATTTT.

V usage is TRBV30 and J usage is TRBJ1-4; D is perhaps TRBD1 (5 bases). This CDR3 comprises 14 residues. CDR1 is GTSNPN and CDR2 is SVGIG in the germline V gene (reference sequence). V was pared by 0 bases and J by 8 bases, with 13 bases between. Here the CDR3 reads CAWSVRGVREKLFF. DNA for the CDR3: TGTGCCTGGAGTGTACGGGGGGTAAGGGAAAAACTGTTTTTT.

In its sample, this clone was seen a few times. The J gene is TRBJ2-2, the V gene TRBV7-8, with D possibly TRBD2 on 5 matching bases. The CDR3 sequence is 14 residues long. Germline V gene data show CDR1 as SGHVS and CDR2 as FQNEAQ. V was shortened by 3 bases and J by 2 bases, with 7 bases between the two germline ends. The CDR3 spells CASSLGANTGELFF. The CDR3 DNA follows: TGTGCCAGCAGCTTGGGAGCCAACACCGGGGAGCTGTTTTTT. Full variable domain (missing parts from reference TRBV7-8 and TRBJ2-2): GAGVSQSPRYKVAKRGQDVALRCDPISGHVSLFWYQQALGQGPEFLTYFQNEAQLDKSGLPSDRFFAERPEGSVSTLKIQRTQQEDSAVYLCASSLGANTGELFFGEGSRLTVL.

The DNA for the CDR3 is TGCAGCGCCAGGAGGGCAGTGGACACTGAAGCTTTCTTT. Protein sequence: CSARRAVDTEAFF. The rearrangement joins TRBV29-1 to TRBJ1-1; D ambiguous. This CDR3 is 13 amino acids long. V was clipped by 7 bases and J by 3 bases, with 15 bases between them. Looked up from germline, CDR1 is SQVTM and CDR2 is ANQGSEA.

V and J are TRBV5-1 and TRBJ2-5; 8 nucleotides match TRBD1. The CDR3 runs 14 residues. V was clipped by 2 bases and J by 2 bases; unmatched bases: 2. Looked up from germline, CDR1 is SGHRS and CDR2 is YFSETQ. The CDR3 nucleotides read TGCGCCAGCAGCTTACGACAGGGGCAAGAGACCCAGTACTTC. This encodes CASSLRQGQETQYF.

This chain connects TRBV11-2 to TRBJ2-6; no clear D. There are 15 residues in the CDR3. The V gene's germline CDR1 is SGHAT and CDR2 FQNNGV. V was cut by 0 bases and J by 1 base, with 4 bases left in between. CDR3 bases: TGTGCCAGCAGCTTAGACGGTTCTGGGGCCAACGTCCTGACTTTC. Translating it yields CASSLDGSGANVLTF.

This chain connects TRBV30 to TRBJ1-5; possible D gene TRBD1, 5 bases. This CDR3 is 12 amino acids long. In germline, CDR1 is GTSNPN, CDR2 SVGIG (reference sequence). V dropped 2 bases and J dropped 6 bases, with 8 bases sitting between them. Here the CDR3 reads CAWSSGVQPQHF. In DNA, the CDR3 is TGTGCCTGGAGTTCGGGGGTTCAGCCCCAGCATTTT.

This chain links TRBV30 with TRBJ1-1, with D tentatively TRBD1 (6 bases). This CDR3 spans 11 amino acids. Germline V CDR1 and CDR2: GTSNPN, SVGIG (reference sequence). V was pared by 2 bases and J by 7 bases, with 8 bases between. This chain's CDR3 is CAWSSQGEAFF. The CDR3 region has the DNA TGTGCCTGGAGTTCACAGGGTGAAGCTTTCTTT.

Turning to this clone: The sample has other DNA sequences that encode this CDR3 too. The genes are TRBV10-3 and TRBJ1-2; the match to TRBD1 covers 7 bases. Germline values: CDR1 ENHRY, CDR2 SYGVKD. Germline trimming cut 7 bases from V and 5 bases from J; bases unmatched to any gene: 4. The CDR3 sequence is 12 residues long. CDR3 residues: CAIKGTAYGYTF. In DNA form, the CDR3 reads TGTGCCATCAAAGGGACAGCTTATGGCTACACCTTC.

A few counts support this clone. The chain joins TRBV19 to TRBJ2-1; D may be TRBD2 (6 bases). This CDR3 is built from 14 residues. From germline, CDR1 is LNHDA and CDR2 SQIVND (reference sequence). The germline V and J ends were trimmed by 6 bases and 5 bases, with 14 bases remaining between them. The CDR3 nucleotides read TGTGCCAGTAGACAAGCGGGCCTCAACAATGAGCAGTTCTTC. Translating gives CASRQAGLNNEQFF.

The chain uses TRBV19 and TRBJ2-5; 12 nucleotides align to TRBD2. This CDR3 contains 17 residues. Germline V lookup: CDR1 LNHDA, CDR2 SQIVND (reference sequence). J gave up 5 bases and V 3 bases, and 10 bases lay outside the gene matches. This CDR3 reads CASSIWTSGTFAETQYF. The CDR3 nucleotides are TGTGCCAGTAGTATTTGGACTAGCGGGACTTTCGCGGAGACCCAGTACTTC.

CDR3 sequence reads: CASSLNRGQTGELFF. CDR3 coding DNA: TGTGCCAGCAGCCTGAACAGGGGGCAGACCGGGGAGCTGTTTTTT. This chain links TRBV7-2 with TRBJ2-2; 9 nucleotides align to TRBD1. The CDR3 is 15 amino acids. The trim removed 5 bases at V and 5 bases at J, leaving 6 bases unmatched. Germline V gene data show CDR1 as SGHTA and CDR2 as FQGNSA.

In its sample, this clone was seen a few times. The rearrangement links TRBV6-5 to TRBJ1-5, with 7 bases that match TRBD1. The J segment lost 9 bases and the V segment lost 6 bases, leaving 8 bases of the junction unmatched. Germline CDR1 is MNHEY and CDR2 is SVGAGI. The CDR3 length is 13 residues. The CDR3 DNA is TGTGCCAGCAGGTTCTCCCCAGGGGGGCCCCAGCATTTT. Its protein product is CASRFSPGGPQHF.